The 17 T cell receptor beta chains below all came from one sample that was sequenced in a study of Graves' ophthalmopathy and Graves' hyperthyroidism. Scientists amplified the TCR beta CDR3 regions from RNA transcripts. First-round RT-PCR employed HTBI primers, with a second-round multiplex PCR after it. MiXCR was run by TCRdb on the multiplex PCR reads, yielding one entry per CDR3 protein. The sample holds 170,000 or so distinct CDR3 sequences; less than 45% are singletons and the top ten take approximately 6.3%. Sequencing used peripheral blood. The receptors were sampled from a woman aged 40 to 50 with Graves' ophthalmopathy.

This clonotype was counted at least ten times. V gene TRBV28 combines with J gene TRBJ1-1; 7 bases map to TRBD1. This CDR3 is built from 17 residues. Germline assignment: CDR1 MDHEN and CDR2 SYDVKM. Unmatched junction bases numbered 17, after V lost 6 bases and J lost 4 bases. Here the CDR3 reads CASSPTRTGLKVTEAFF. CDR3 in DNA: TGTGCCAGCAGCCCGACTCGGACAGGATTGAAGGTCACTGAAGCTTTCTTT.

In this sample, this clonotype turned up once. This sequence joins TRBV7-2 and TRBJ2-5; possible D gene TRBD1, 5 bases. The CDR3 spans 13 residues. Germline CDR1 is SGHTA and CDR2 is FQGNSA. V was trimmed by 8 bases and J by 3 bases, leaving 13 bases between them. The chain's CDR3 is CASRHTREETQYF. In DNA, the CDR3 is TGTGCCAGCCGCCACACCAGGGAAGAGACCCAGTACTTC.

The chain uses TRBV6-2 or TRBV6-3 and TRBJ1-5, with TRBD1 identical over 10 bases. Germline CDR1 and CDR2: MNHEY and SVGEGT. Trimming at V came to 7 bases and at J to 1 base, leaving 4 bases not matched to a gene. CDR3 length equals 15 residues. CDR3 amino acids: CASTGDRGSNQPQHF. The CDR3 nucleotides read TGTGCCAGCACCGGGGACAGGGGAAGCAATCAGCCCCAGCATTTT.

V is TRBV28 and J is TRBJ1-2; D unresolved. The germline V gene has CDR1 MDHEN and CDR2 SYDVKM. With 2 bases removed from V and 12 bases from J, the gap between germline ends came to 19 bases. The length of the CDR3 is 14 residues. The chain's CDR3 is CASSLAILVGAHTF. The CDR3 DNA sequence: TGTGCCAGCAGTTTAGCTATATTGGTGGGCGCGCACACCTTC.

This sequence joins TRBV6-1 and TRBJ2-4; D may be TRBD1 or TRBD2 (5 bases each). The CDR3 consists of 11 residues. Trimming cost V 6 bases and J 13 bases, with 13 bases left between them. Germline V gene lookup returns CDR1 MNHNS and CDR2 SASEGT. DNA of the CDR3: TGTGCCAGCAGAACCGGGACCGGGCAGTACTTC. Its protein is CASRTGTGQYF.

This clonotype was found a few times. The V and J genes are TRBV18 and TRBJ1-5; TRBD1 aligns across 9 bases. The germline V gene encodes CDR1 KGHSH and CDR2 LQKENI. V trimming: 4 bases; J trimming: 4 bases; junction bases outside the gene matches: 8. The CDR3 sequence is 16 residues long. This chain's CDR3 is CASSQGQGRMNQPQHF. The CDR3, as DNA: TGTGCCAGCTCACAAGGACAGGGGCGGATGAATCAGCCCCAGCATTTT.

This chain connects TRBV29-1 to TRBJ2-7; either TRBD1 or TRBD2 may supply D (5 bases each). Germline values: CDR1 SQVTM, CDR2 ANQGSEA. The CDR3 has 10 amino acids. Trimming shortened V by 5 bases and J by 7 bases, and 9 bases separated the two germline ends. CDR3 coding DNA: TGCAGCGTTCCCTGGGGGGAGCAGTACTTC. It yields the protein CSVPWGEQYF.

The chain recombines TRBV7-3 with TRBJ2-7, with TRBD1 matching 10 bases. This CDR3 contains 15 residues. CDR1 SGHTA and CDR2 FQGTGA come from the germline V gene. Trimming at V came to 4 bases and at J to 2 bases, leaving 5 bases not matched to a gene. The CDR3 DNA sequence: TGTGCCAGCAGCTCTTGGGACAGGGGCACCTACGAGCAGTACTTC. Amino acids: CASSSWDRGTYEQYF.

This clonotype was picked up many times. The chain links TRBV28 to TRBJ2-7; D unclear. CDR3 length: 14 residues. Germline V CDR1 and CDR2: MDHEN, SYDVKM. Trimming shortened V by 1 base and J by 2 bases, and 9 bases separated the two germline ends. The CDR3 DNA reads TGTGCCAGCAGTTTATTGTCGACCACCTACGAGCAGTACTTC. This translates into CASSLLSTTYEQYF.

This clonotype showed up many times. This sequence joins TRBV24-1 and TRBJ2-5; 7 bases are shared with TRBD1. CDR1 KGHDR and CDR2 SFDVKD come from the germline V gene. The trim removed 4 bases at V and 4 bases at J, leaving 11 bases unmatched. The CDR3 sequence is 16 residues long. CDR3 loop: CATSDPTGVERETQYF. CDR3 in DNA: TGTGCCACCAGTGACCCAACAGGGGTCGAGCGAGAGACCCAGTACTTC.

V usage is TRBV5-1 and J usage is TRBJ2-7, with D possibly TRBD2 on 6 matching bases. V dropped 0 bases and J dropped 6 bases, with 16 bases sitting between them. The V gene's germline CDR1 is SGHRS and CDR2 YFSETQ. This CDR3 has 15 amino acids. The CDR3 coding sequence is TGCGCCAGCAGCTTGGGGTACCGGGACTTCTCCGAGCAGTACTTC. Its protein is CASSLGYRDFSEQYF.

The chain carries TRBV6-1 and TRBJ2-5, with TRBD1 identical over 12 bases. CDR1 and CDR2 (germline): MNHNS, SASEGT. The CDR3 loop spans 17 amino acids. The J segment lost 6 bases and the V segment lost 7 bases, leaving 15 bases of the junction unmatched. CDR3: CASTLNAGTGGQKTQYF. Written as DNA, the CDR3 is TGTGCCAGCACACTTAATGCCGGGACAGGGGGCCAGAAGACCCAGTACTTC.

This clonotype was found many times. The V call is TRBV6-2 or TRBV6-3, the J call TRBJ1-2, with D perhaps matching TRBD1 (6 bases). Trimming removed 5 bases at V and 4 bases at J, with 29 bases between. CDR1 and CDR2 from the germline V gene are MNHEY and SVGEGT. The CDR3 has 19 amino acids. The CDR3, as DNA: TGTGCCAGCAGTCCCCGCAGGGGCCAGCCATTCATCCGGCTCTATGGCTACACCTTC. Amino acid sequence: CASSPRRGQPFIRLYGYTF.

The chain combines TRBV6-1 with TRBJ1-2; weak D call: TRBD1 (6 bases). From germline, CDR1 is MNHNS and CDR2 SASEGT. The CDR3 totals 16 residues. The V end lost 2 bases, the J end lost 1 base, and 14 bases lay between the germline ends. The CDR3 region has the DNA TGTGCCAGCAGTGAAAGCCCGACAGGCTATAACTATGGCTACACCTTC. Protein product: CASSESPTGYNYGYTF.

This clonotype has at least ten counts. The gene calls are TRBV7-2 and TRBJ1-2, with D unclear. CDR1 SGHTA and CDR2 FQGNSA come from the germline V gene. The CDR3 is 14 amino acids. V lost 5 bases to trimming and J lost 4 bases, with 14 bases between them. The CDR3 protein is CASSPEGGLYGYTF. The CDR3 region has the DNA TGTGCCAGCAGCCCCGAGGGAGGGCTCTATGGCTACACCTTC.

The rearrangement links TRBV11-1 to TRBJ1-1; no firm D call. Germline CDR1 is SGHAT and CDR2 is FQDESV (reference sequence). The CDR3 extends over 16 amino acids. V lost 1 base, J lost 0 bases, and 12 bases lay in between. The CDR3 loop reads CASSLEGRRMNTEAFF. The CDR3 DNA sequence: TGTGCCAGCAGCTTAGAAGGCAGGAGAATGAACACTGAAGCTTTCTTT.

This clonotype was recorded many times. This sequence joins TRBV7-2 and TRBJ2-5; a weak D match, TRBD1 (6 bases). Germline assignment: CDR1 SGHTA and CDR2 FQGNSA. This CDR3 is 15 amino acids long. V was shortened by 5 bases and J by 5 bases, with 18 bases between the two germline ends. The CDR3 region has the DNA TGTGCCAGCAGCCCGGTAAAGGGGGTCGTGGAGACCCAGTACTTC. It is translated as CASSPVKGVVETQYF. The variable domain in full, completed from reference TRBV7-2 and TRBJ2-5, reads GAGVSQSPSNKVTEKGKDVELRCDPISGHTALYWYRQSLGQGLEFLIYFQGNSAPDKSGLPSDRFSAERTGGSVSTLTIQRTQQEDSAVYLCASSPVKGVVETQYFGPGTRLLVL.